Each of the 3 T cell receptor beta chains below was sequenced from the same sample in a study of cytomegalovirus exposure and HLA in healthy donors. Profiled with immunoSEQ multiplex PCR; TCRdb holds only in-frame clones, not every one. This sample has about 160,000 clones; 70% to 90% occur once, and the top ten carry more than 2%. The specimen sequenced was PBMCs. Receptors originate from a woman between 18 and 29 years old in good health and CMV-seronegative.

The gene calls are TRBV21-1 and TRBJ2-1; the table calls TRBD1, which could not be checked here. TRBV21-1 is marked as a pseudogene. CDR3 length: 19 amino acids. The CDR3 spells CASSKVSLGGMGSYNEQFF. As DNA, the CDR3 is TGTGCCAGCAGCAAAGTATCCCTAGGGGGCATGGGGTCCTACAATGAGCAGTTCTTC.

The rearrangement links TRBV2 to TRBJ1-1; 7 bases map to TRBD1. The CDR3 covers 14 residues. Germline loops: CDR1 SNHLY, CDR2 FYNNEI. After removal of 4 bases from V and 8 bases from J, the junction contained 10 bases not matched to a gene. The CDR3 DNA reads as TGTGCCAGCAGTGGGCCCAGGGGGTCGCACGAAGCTTTCTTT. Translating gives CASSGPRGSHEAFF.

The rearrangement joins TRBV5-5 to TRBJ1-1, with a weak D call TRBD1 (5 bases). V was clipped by 4 bases and J by 1 base, with 17 bases between them. Looked up from germline, CDR1 is SGHKS and CDR2 is YYEKEE (reference sequence). The CDR3 extends over 16 amino acids. The CDR3 coding sequence is TGTGCCAGCAGCCCGGGACGGGAGGGAAAGAACACTGAAGCTTTCTTT. The encoded protein is CASSPGREGKNTEAFF.